These T cell receptor beta chains were read from a single sample in a study of patients and donors after allogeneic stem cell transplantation. MiXCR, applied by TCRdb to the RT-PCR reads, yields one record per CDR3 protein. The data contain over 9,500 distinct CDR3 sequences, about 6.4% of them singletons. What was sequenced was blood, either unsorted or a sorted T cell fraction (not recorded which). Receptor source: a human donor who was either an allogeneic HSCT recipient or a stem cell or donor lymphocyte infusion donor (not recorded which). It is not recorded whose cells these are; they may come from a transplant donor. Both conserved end residues are part of each CDR3. Each record gives: V gene, D gene, clone size, J gene, CDR3 DNA, CDR3 protein. The D gene is left open where the match is weak. Clone sizes are given selectively: once, few, many, or a class where the clone is expanded.

TRBV18,-,few,TRBJ2-7,TGTGCCAGCTCACCAGGTTACGAGCAGTACTTC,CASSPGYEQYF
TRBV18,TRBD1,few,TRBJ2-7,TGTGCCAGCTCAGCCGGACAGGGGGAATACGAGCAGTACTTC,CASSAGQGEYEQYF
TRBV6-6,TRBD2,many,TRBJ2-3,TGTGCCAGCAGTCCCCCCGGATCGGGAGGGGATACGCAGTATTTT,CASSPPGSGGDTQYF
TRBV4-2,TRBD1,many,TRBJ2-6,TGTGCCAGCAGCCAAGCCCTCACAGGGGGTTCCTCTGGGGCCAACGTCCTGACTTTC,CASSQALTGGSSGANVLTF
TRBV9,TRBD2,few,TRBJ2-1,TGTGCCAGCAGCCCCCGACTAGCGGGAGGTTACAATGAGCAGTTCTTC,CASSPRLAGGYNEQFF
TRBV27,-,-,TRBJ2-3,TGTGCCAGCAGCCGTCTGGCGGAGGGGGGAGATACGCAGTATTTT,CASSRLAEGGDTQYF
TRBV12-3/TRBV12-4,-,-,TRBJ2-1,TGTGCCAGCAGGCTCGGGACCCCCAATGAGCAGTTCTTC,CASRLGTPNEQFF
TRBV20-1,-,many,TRBJ2-3,TGCAGTGCTAGGGTGTCTGGGGGAGGAACAGATACGCAGTATTTT,CSARVSGGGTDTQYF
TRBV20-1,TRBD2,many,TRBJ2-1,TGCAGTGCTACAGCGGGAGATCAAAATGAGCAGTTCTTC,CSATAGDQNEQFF
TRBV6-2/TRBV6-3,TRBD2,medium-sized,TRBJ2-7,TGTGCCAGCAAGGGCGGCGGGAGGACCCACGAGCAGTACTTC,CASKGGGRTHEQYF
TRBV6-2/TRBV6-3,-,-,TRBJ2-5,TGTGCCAGCAGTTACGGCCCCCAAGAGACCCAGTACTTC,CASSYGPQETQYF
TRBV5-1,-,many,TRBJ2-2,TGCGCCAGCAGCTTGGCCTTTGTAGGCAGCTCCACCGGGGAGCTGTTTTTT,CASSLAFVGSSTGELFF
TRBV11-3,-,many,TRBJ2-1,TGTGCCAGCAGCCCCTCGACTGGGAGCTCCTACAATGAGCAGTTCTTC,CASSPSTGSSYNEQFF
TRBV15,-,few,TRBJ2-1,TGTGCCACCAGCAGAGTCTACAATGAGCAGTTCTTC,CATSRVYNEQFF
TRBV7-9,TRBD2,many,TRBJ2-5,TGTGCCGAATCAACGGGGGGAGCGGGGACCCAGTACTTC,CAESTGGAGTQYF
TRBV7-7,TRBD1,medium-sized,TRBJ1-5,TGTGCTAGCAGCTTCAGACAGGGGAATCAGCCCCAGCATTTT,CASSFRQGNQPQHF
TRBV15,TRBD1,many,TRBJ1-5,TGTGCCACCAGCAGAGTATACAGGGGTAGGGGTAGCAATCAGCCCCAGCATTTT,CATSRVYRGRGSNQPQHF
TRBV29-1,TRBD1,few,TRBJ1-1,TGCAGCGTTGAAGGTGGAGACAGGGGGCGAACTGAAGCTTTCTTT,CSVEGGDRGRTEAFF
TRBV20-1,TRBD2,many,TRBJ2-1,TGCAGTGCTAGAGGTTTAGCGGGAGGGCCGATATATGAGCAGTTCTTC,CSARGLAGGPIYEQFF
TRBV10-3,TRBD1,-,TRBJ2-5,TGTGCCATCAGGGGGACAGGGGGAGGCGAGACCCAGTACTTC,CAIRGTGGGETQYF
TRBV28,-,few,TRBJ2-7,TGTGCCAGCAGCCCCGCGGGAAACCCAGGGGCTAACGAGCAGTACTTC,CASSPAGNPGANEQYF
TRBV29-1,TRBD1,many,TRBJ2-4,TGCAGCGTCAAGACAGGGACCGACACATTAAACATTCAGTACTTC,CSVKTGTDTLNIQYF
TRBV14,-,-,TRBJ1-5,TGTGCCAGCAGCCAAGCAGGAGGGAGCAATCAGCCCCAGCATTTT,CASSQAGGSNQPQHF
TRBV12-3/TRBV12-4,-,many,TRBJ2-1,TGTGCCAGCAGTTTAGGAACTCCCAATGAGCAGTTCTTC,CASSLGTPNEQFF
TRBV6-5,-,few,TRBJ2-7,TGTGCCAGCAAAAAGGGCCTCCAGGGTTCCTACGAGCAGTACTTC,CASKKGLQGSYEQYF
TRBV18,-,many,TRBJ2-7,TGTGCCAGCTCACCCGACAGGAGCTCCTACGAGCAGTACTTC,CASSPDRSSYEQYF
TRBV7-9,-,many,TRBJ2-2,TGTGCCAGCAGCTTAACGGGTGCCAACACCGGGGAGCTGTTTTTT,CASSLTGANTGELFF
TRBV3-1,-,-,TRBJ2-5,TGTGCCAGCAGCCAAATGTTGACAGGTCAAGAGACCCAGTACTTC,CASSQMLTGQETQYF
TRBV4-2,TRBD2,-,TRBJ2-1,TGTGCCAGCAGCCTGGGTGAAGGAGCGGGAGGTGTTAATGAGCAGTTCTTC,CASSLGEGAGGVNEQFF
TRBV20-1,-,few,TRBJ2-1,TGCAGTGCTCGCTCTGGGGGGAGCTCCTACAATGAGCAGTTCTTC,CSARSGGSSYNEQFF
TRBV7-2,TRBD2,-,TRBJ2-1,TGTGCCAGCAGCCCAGGCCCGGGGGGGAATGAGCAGTTCTTC,CASSPGPGGNEQFF
TRBV27,-,many,TRBJ2-7,TGTGCCACCAGCCCGCTTAATCCGCCCTACGAGCAGTACTTC,CATSPLNPPYEQYF
TRBV7-3,TRBD1,many,TRBJ2-7,TGTGCCAGCAGCCGCGGGACAGGGGACTCCTACGAGCAGTACTTC,CASSRGTGDSYEQYF
TRBV2,TRBD2,many,TRBJ2-1,TGTGCCAGCACACTAGCGCTGTTCGGTGAGCAGTTCTTC,CASTLALFGEQFF
TRBV5-1,-,many,TRBJ2-1,TGCGCCAGCAGCTTGCTCTTCAATGAGCAGTTCTTC,CASSLLFNEQFF
TRBV7-2,TRBD2,few,TRBJ2-1,TGTGCCAGCAGCGCCAGCGGGAGGGAGTACAATGAGCAGTTCTTC,CASSASGREYNEQFF
TRBV7-8,TRBD1,many,TRBJ1-2,TGTGCCAGCAGCTCCACAGGGGCGCGGGGCTACACCTTC,CASSSTGARGYTF
TRBV4-3,-,medium-sized,TRBJ2-7,TGCGCCAGCAGCCAAGCGGCCGACTACGAGCAGTACTTC,CASSQAADYEQYF
TRBV18,-,few,TRBJ1-4,TGTGCCAGCTCACCAGCCGTTAGGTCTCTCGGGGAAAAACTGTTTTTT,CASSPAVRSLGEKLFF
TRBV28,-,medium-sized,TRBJ1-2,TGTGCCAGCAGCACCGACCGTGTTGGCTACACCTTC,CASSTDRVGYTF
TRBV5-1,-,many,TRBJ2-7,TGCGCCAGCAGCTCATCTGGGACTGCATACGAGCAGTACTTC,CASSSSGTAYEQYF